This T cell receptor beta chain was sequenced during a study of CD8 T cells in Susac syndrome. Germline CDR1 is DFQATT and CDR2 is SNEGSKA (reference sequence). The CDR3 sequence is 17 residues long. With V trimmed by 6 bases and J by 1 base, 13 bases remained unmatched. The authors carried out high-throughput sequencing of TCR beta. They applied it to CD8+ and CD4+ T cells obtained from blood. Reverse transcription of about 0.45 to 1 ug RNA used random hexamers. TCRdb processed the immunoSEQ multiplex PCR reads anew with MiXCR; each CDR3 protein has one entry. Of about 90,000 distinct CDR3 sequences in the sample, about 96% were seen once.

This chain joins TRBV20-1 and TRBJ2-2, with 8 bases fitting TRBD1. Material: CD8+ T cells from PBMCs. The TCR originated in a human donor with Susac syndrome. CDR3 sequence: CSAISRTGIGNTGELFF. Here the CDR3 DNA reads TGCAGTGCCATATCCCGGACAGGGATAGGGAACACCGGGGAGCTGTTTTTT.